This TCR beta chain was captured by sequencing in a study of cytomegalovirus exposure and HLA in healthy donors. General observations from the study: The study designated 164 TCR beta chains cytomegalovirus-associated. According to a later analysis, most TCR beta chains associated with CMV appeared HLA-restricted. It was only CMV serostatus that was available as immune exposure information.

With 60 Vbeta and 13 Jbeta primers, the PCR was carried out. Authors' data handling: There were about 80 million unique TCR beta chains by a later count, and some 10 million of them were shared. This table comes from immunoSEQ multiplex PCR, and its TCRdb copy is limited to in-frame clones, with some not included. V and J calls and clone size are copied from that table; D and trimming were computed from the DNA. Its table records tens of thousands of clones. Germline CDR1 is MNHNS and CDR2 is SASEGT. J was trimmed by 7 bases and V by 6 bases; bases with no gene match: 7. The CDR3 sequence is 13 residues long. About this clone: Its antigen is still unknown.

What was sequenced was PBMCs. The chain recombines TRBV6-1 with TRBJ1-1, with TRBD1 matching 8 bases. The clonotype comes from a woman in her 30s in good health and CMV-seropositive. The chain's CDR3 is CASSPRGPNEAFF. CDR3 in DNA: TGTGCCAGCAGCCCCAGGGGGCCTAATGAAGCTTTCTTT.